This T cell receptor (beta chain) was identified during a study of glioma-infiltrating T cells after dendritic cell vaccination. General study findings and limits: Patients with more pretreatment TILs had longer time to progression and survival.

The primer mix had 60 V beta and 13 J beta primers. Generated by immunoSEQ multiplex PCR, the TCRdb table keeps only in-frame clones and is missing some. The sample shows 65,000 to 90,000 clones, 82% of them seen only once. In the case of this clone: What it binds is unknown.

The CDR3 runs 16 residues. Germline V CDR1 and CDR2: SGHVS, FQNEAQ. V lost 1 base and J lost 1, with 11 bases in between. All glioblastoma patients lacked an isocitrate dehydrogenase mutation. This TCR derives from a human donor with glioblastoma. The V call is TRBV7-8, the J call TRBJ1-5; D uncertain. The source material was blood, sampled before dendritic cell vaccination. The CDR3 nucleotides read TGTGCCAGCAGCTTAGATTCCAGTTGGAGCAATCAGCCCCAGCATTTT. This sequence encodes CASSLDSSWSNQPQHF.